This entry features one T cell receptor beta chain sequence. Its matching antigen is unknown. This sample is drawn from a study of regulatory T cells in long-lasting Graves disease. The study, taken as a whole, reports: Researchers examined only peripheral blood and not thyroid tissue.

Time point in this sample: persistent/refractory GD, antithyroid drugs over 5 years with positive TRAb. RNA extracted from PBMCs served as the sequencing template. The ends lost 6 bases at V and 0 bases at J; junction bases unmatched: 5. Germline lookup yields CDR1 ENHRY and CDR2 SYGVKD. This CDR3 region has 15 residues. CDR3 regions were amplified by Arm-PCR using iRepertoire HTBI primers to build TCR beta libraries. Each CDR3 protein gets one entry after TCRdb re-called the multiplex PCR reads with MiXCR. This sample carries 420,000 or so distinct CDR3 sequences, about a quarter of them seen once, and the ten largest clones take about a quarter.

The chain couples TRBV10-3 to TRBJ1-5; 7 positions agree with TRBD1. This TCR came from a female donor with Graves disease. This specimen was peripheral blood mononuclear cells (PBMCs), taken when the disease was refractory, from a patient treated with antithyroid drugs. The CDR3 DNA sequence: TGTGCCATCAGCCGGACAGGAAATAGCAATCAGCCCCAGCATTTT. Translation gives CAISRTGNSNQPQHF.